A single sample gave rise to the 12 T cell receptor beta chains below, sequenced in a study of cytomegalovirus exposure and HLA in healthy donors. PCR was performed using 60 Vbeta and 13 Jbeta primers. Measured with immunoSEQ multiplex PCR; TCRdb has only the in-frame clones, and not every one. The table lists a few hundred thousand clones, over 90% of them singletons. What was sequenced was PBMCs. The receptors stem from a girl aged 2 to 9 in good health and CMV-seronegative.

The chain couples TRBV7-6 to TRBJ2-7, with D possibly TRBD1 on 5 matching bases. This CDR3 comprises 16 residues. V shed 1 base and J shed 3 bases, with 16 bases lying between them. CDR1 is SGHVS and CDR2 is FNYEAQ in the germline V gene. The CDR3: CASSLGPAGPFYEQYF. In DNA, the CDR3 is TGTGCCAGCAGCTTAGGGCCCGCAGGGCCTTTCTACGAGCAGTACTTC.

A remark on this clone: This same CDR3 is encoded by further DNA sequences in the sample. The rearrangement links TRBV27 to TRBJ1-2, with D possibly being TRBD1 (6 bases). Per the germline V gene, CDR1 is MNHEY and CDR2 is SMNVEV (reference sequence). Trimming took off 4 bases at V and 5 bases at J, with 14 bases between the two ends. CDR3 length: 14 residues. The CDR3 region has the DNA TGTGCCAGCAGTTCGGCAGGGGCTGGTTATGGCTACACCTTC. Translated: CASSSAGAGYGYTF.

This chain uses TRBV6-5 with TRBJ2-3; D gene uncertain. Germline V CDR1 and CDR2: MNHEY, SVGAGI. V was clipped by 0 bases and J by 2 bases, with 6 bases between them. The length of the CDR3 is 14 residues. CDR3 coding DNA: TGTGCCAGCAGTTACTCGAGCTTCACAGATACGCAGTATTTT. Translating it yields CASSYSSFTDTQYF.

The rearrangement uses TRBV6-5 and TRBJ1-2; tentatively, D is TRBD1 (6 bases). Germline values: CDR1 MNHEY, CDR2 SVGAGI. Trimming shortened V by 6 bases and J by 4 bases, and 12 bases separated the two germline ends. This CDR3 has 13 amino acids. The CDR3 nucleotides are TGTGCCAGCAGCGAAACAGGGAGCTATGGCTACACCTTC. Amino acid sequence: CASSETGSYGYTF.

This chain links TRBV6-5 with TRBJ2-3; 7 bases match TRBD1. Germline V gene sequence: CDR1 MNHEY, CDR2 SVGAGI. Trimming cost V 5 bases and J 1 base; bases outside gene matches: 6. This CDR3 contains 15 residues. The DNA for the CDR3 is TGTGCCAGCAGTCCCCAGGGGGTCGGCACAGATACGCAGTATTTT. Residues: CASSPQGVGTDTQYF.

The sample holds one count of this clone. V and J are TRBV9 and TRBJ2-7, with TRBD1 matching 8 bases. V trimming: 0 bases; J trimming: 4 bases; junction bases outside the gene matches: 6. CDR1 is SGDLS and CDR2 is YYNGEE in the germline V gene. The CDR3 consists of 15 residues. The CDR3 is CASSVVTGGVYEQYF. CDR3 DNA sequence: TGTGCCAGCAGCGTAGTTACAGGGGGTGTATACGAGCAGTACTTC.

The CDR3 nucleotides read TGTGCCAGCAGCTCGGGGTACAGGGGTGCTAATGAAAAACTGTTTTTT. Amino acid sequence: CASSSGYRGANEKLFF. The chain links TRBV5-8 to TRBJ1-4, with 7 bases fitting TRBD1. The CDR3 has 16 residues. J lost 3 bases, V lost 3 bases, and 8 bases had no gene match. Germline V gives CDR1 SGHTS, CDR2 YDEGEE.

The chain has TRBV6-1 and TRBJ1-5; D perhaps matches TRBD1 (6 bases). The CDR3 has 14 residues. Germline V gene data show CDR1 as MNHNS and CDR2 as SASEGT. V lost 7 bases, J lost 6 bases, and 16 bases lay in between. The CDR3 DNA reads TGTGCCAGCAACCAGGACAGCCTCCGTCAGCCCCAGCATTTT. This sequence encodes CASNQDSLRQPQHF.

Comments on this clone: Other nucleotide sequences in the sample specify the same CDR3. The chain uses TRBV7-9 and TRBJ1-4; D possibly corresponds to TRBD1 (5 bases). CDR3 length equals 13 residues. CDR1 and CDR2 from the germline V gene are SEHNR and FQNEAQ (reference sequence). Trimming took 1 base from V and 8 from J, leaving 8 bases between them. CDR3 sequence (DNA): TGTGCCAGCAGCTTAGGGGGGGACGAAAAACTGTTTTTT. Its translation: CASSLGGDEKLFF.

This clone appeared once. The rearrangement joins TRBV6-1 to TRBJ2-3; possible D gene TRBD1, 6 bases. Per the germline V gene, CDR1 is MNHNS and CDR2 is SASEGT. Trimming left V 6 bases short and J 1 base short, with 11 bases between. This CDR3 comprises 14 residues. This CDR3 reads CASSTGIGTDTQYF. The CDR3 DNA reads TGTGCCAGCAGCACAGGGATTGGCACAGATACGCAGTATTTT.

The genes are TRBV29-1 and TRBJ2-1, with 10 nucleotides matching TRBD2. The V segment lost 4 bases and the J segment 4 bases; nucleotides outside the gene matches: 7. CDR3 size: 15 residues. Looked up from germline, CDR1 is SQVTM and CDR2 is ANQGSEA. CDR3 DNA: TGCAGCGTTGCTCCCCTAGCGGGGGATTACAATGAGCAGTTCTTC. This sequence encodes CSVAPLAGDYNEQFF.

The V gene is TRBV6-1, the J gene TRBJ1-1, with D perhaps TRBD1 (6 bases). Trimming shortened V by 1 base and J by 0 bases, and 21 bases separated the two germline ends. The CDR3 runs to 19 residues. CDR1 is MNHNS and CDR2 is SASEGT in the germline V gene. The CDR3 loop reads CASSEGWGRLPLMNTEAFF. The CDR3 coding sequence is TGTGCCAGCAGTGAAGGATGGGGGCGTCTACCCCTAATGAACACTGAAGCTTTCTTT.